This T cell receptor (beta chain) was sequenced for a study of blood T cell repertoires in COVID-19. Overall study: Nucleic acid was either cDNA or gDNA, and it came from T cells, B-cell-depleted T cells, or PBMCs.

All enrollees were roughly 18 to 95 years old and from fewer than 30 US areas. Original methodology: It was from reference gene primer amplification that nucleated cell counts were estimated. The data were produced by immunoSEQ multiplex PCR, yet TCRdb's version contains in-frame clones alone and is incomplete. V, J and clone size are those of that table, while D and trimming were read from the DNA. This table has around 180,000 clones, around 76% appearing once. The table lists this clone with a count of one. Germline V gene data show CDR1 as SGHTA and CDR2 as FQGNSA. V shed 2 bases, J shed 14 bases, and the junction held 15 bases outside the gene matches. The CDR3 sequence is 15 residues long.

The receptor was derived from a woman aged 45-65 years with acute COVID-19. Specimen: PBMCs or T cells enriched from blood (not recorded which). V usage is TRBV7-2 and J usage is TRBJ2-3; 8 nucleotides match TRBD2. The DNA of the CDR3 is TGTGCCAGCAGCTTAAGTGTGACTAGCGTTACCTTCCCGTATTTT. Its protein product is CASSLSVTSVTFPYF.